These T cell receptor beta chains were read from a single sample in a study of OX40 agonist ivuxolimab in advanced cancers. Profiled with immunoSEQ multiplex PCR; TCRdb holds only in-frame clones, not every one. The data hold some 83,000 clones, with roughly 84% observed a single time. The specimen was CD4+ or CD8+ T cells sorted from blood, collected in a trial of the OX40 agonist ivuxolimab. All receptors come from an adult with an advanced solid tumor such as melanoma, head and neck, liver or kidney cancer. CDR3s include the opening cysteine and the closing phenylalanine or tryptophan. The D gene is left open where the match is weak.

j_call d_call v_call cdr3_aa
TRBJ1-1 . TRBV9 CASSATGNTEAFF
TRBJ1-1 . TRBV5-6 CASSFYDRINTEAFF
TRBJ2-5 . TRBV10-1 CASSGGLRVQETQYF
TRBJ1-1 TRBD1 TRBV7-3 CASSLAQGAIEAFF
TRBJ2-1 TRBD2 TRBV7-6 CASSLISGSFGSYNEQFF
TRBJ2-3 . TRBV11-1 CASSLDPSTDTQYF
TRBJ2-1 . TRBV7-9 CASSLGKGIGSYNEQFF
TRBJ2-7 . TRBV11-2 CASSLVAQTIRSYEQYF
TRBJ1-1 . TRBV6-1 CASREDYNTEAFF
TRBJ2-1 . TRBV4-2 CASSQGGDSYNEQFF
TRBJ2-1 TRBD2 TRBV7-9 CASSPVGRGDEQFF
. . TRBV30 CAWSVPGPLNEQYF
TRBJ2-5 TRBD1 TRBV11-2 CASSLHRDREQETQYF
TRBJ1-1 . TRBV18 CASSPRSTEAFF
TRBJ2-2 . TRBV9 CASSVGTVNTGELFF
TRBJ1-6 . TRBV25-1 CASSDRGDNSPLHF
TRBJ2-1 . TRBV5-4 CASAPQTNNEQFF
TRBJ1-1 TRBD1 TRBV6-1 CASSDAGTGKAEAFF
TRBJ2-7 . TRBV9 CASSVGHGYEQYF
TRBJ2-7 . TRBV5-4 CASSPDSPTYEQYF
TRBJ1-1 . TRBV5-1 CASSLTAGQTEAFF
TRBJ2-3 . TRBV4-1 CASSQLGDTDTQYF
TRBJ2-1 . TRBV6-5 CASRTPGQFNNEQFF
TRBJ2-7 . TRBV30 CAWTGSTTTYEQYF
TRBJ1-1 . TRBV6-6 CASLLMGGNTEAFF
TRBJ2-1 TRBD2 TRBV5-6 CASSSSTSGYNEQFF
TRBJ1-1 TRBD1 TRBV5-6 CASSSLQGDTEAFF
TRBJ1-1 . TRBV10-2 CASSEPGANTEAFF
TRBJ2-1 TRBD2 TRBV7-3 CASSLRTSGSLPHEQFF
TRBJ1-2 . TRBV11-2 CASSLVAGTRPTYGYTF
TRBJ2-7 TRBD1 TRBV30 CACLGQGAEYF
TRBJ2-7 TRBD1 TRBV6-5 CASSPGQWDYEQYF
TRBJ1-6 . TRBV7-9 CASRPPRGNSPLHF
TRBJ1-1 . TRBV11-1 CASSLEGSEAFF
TRBJ2-1 . TRBV27 CASSLRGSSSLNEQFF
TRBJ2-7 TRBD2 TRBV6-1 CASSDGTSYEQYF
TRBJ1-5 TRBD1 TRBV4-1 CASSRGTGSDQPQHF
TRBJ1-6 . TRBV27 CASSNGRNYNSPLHF
TRBJ1-1 . TRBV6-5 CASSQQGNAFF
TRBJ1-2 TRBD1 TRBV7-2 CASSPTGVHNYGYTF
TRBJ1-1 . TRBV2 CASSEGDFGVNTEAFF
TRBJ2-7 TRBD2 TRBV5-1 CASSPEGAGTYEQYF
TRBJ2-7 TRBD2 TRBV30 CAWSVLGGSREQYF
TRBJ1-4 TRBD1 TRBV20-1 CSARVQDREVF
TRBJ1-1 . TRBV5-1 CASSRVGTEAFF
TRBJ1-1 . TRBV29-1 CSGWRNTEAFF
TRBJ1-3 . TRBV11-1 CASSLARLTWDTSGNTIYF
TRBJ1-2 TRBD1 TRBV19 CASSEQGASYGYTF
TRBJ2-7 TRBD1 TRBV7-2 CASSLARGGHEQYF
TRBJ1-2 TRBD1 TRBV27 CASSSRDSYGYTF
TRBJ1-6 TRBD1 TRBV7-9 CASSGQGANNSPLHF
TRBJ2-3 . TRBV18 CASSLGTPSTDTQYF
TRBJ2-3 TRBD1 TRBV5-6 CASSQGQGTDTQYF
TRBJ1-1 . TRBV5-5 CASSLGGFPTEAFF
TRBJ2-7 . TRBV6-1 CASSEARSPYEQYF
TRBJ2-1 . TRBV18 CASSPPGTNEQFF
TRBJ2-1 TRBD2 TRBV7-9 CASSSGAGRDEQFF
TRBJ2-3 TRBD2 TRBV5-4 CASSKTLAGGTDTQYF